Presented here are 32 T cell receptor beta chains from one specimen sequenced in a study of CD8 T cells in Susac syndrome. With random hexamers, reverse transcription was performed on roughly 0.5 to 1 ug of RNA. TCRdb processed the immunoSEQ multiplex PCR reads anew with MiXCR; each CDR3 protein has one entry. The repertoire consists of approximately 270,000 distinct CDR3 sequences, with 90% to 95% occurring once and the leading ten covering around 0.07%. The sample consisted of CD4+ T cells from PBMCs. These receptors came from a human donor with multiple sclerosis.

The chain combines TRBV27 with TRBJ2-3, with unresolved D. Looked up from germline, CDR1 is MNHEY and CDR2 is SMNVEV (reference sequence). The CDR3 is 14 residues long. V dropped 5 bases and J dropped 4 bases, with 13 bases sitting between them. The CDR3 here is CASSPNRGPDTQYF. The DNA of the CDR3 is TGTGCCAGCAGTCCCAACCGTGGACCAGATACGCAGTATTTT.

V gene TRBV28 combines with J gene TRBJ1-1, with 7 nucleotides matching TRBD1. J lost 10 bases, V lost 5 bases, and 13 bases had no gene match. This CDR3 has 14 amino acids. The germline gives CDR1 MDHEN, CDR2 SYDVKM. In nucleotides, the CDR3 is TGTGCCAGCAGTCCCACGAGCGAGGCAGGGGGAGCTTTCTTT. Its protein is CASSPTSEAGGAFF. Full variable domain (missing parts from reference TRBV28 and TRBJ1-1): DVKVTQSSRYLVKRTGEKVFLECVQDMDHENMFWYRQDPGLGLRLIYFSYDVKMKEKGDIPEGYSVSREKKERFSLILESASTNQTSMYLCASSPTSEAGGAFFGQGTRLTVV.

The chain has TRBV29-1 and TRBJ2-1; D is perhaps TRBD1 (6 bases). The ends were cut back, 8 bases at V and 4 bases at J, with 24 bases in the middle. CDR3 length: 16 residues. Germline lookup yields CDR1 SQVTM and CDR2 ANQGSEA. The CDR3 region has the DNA TGCAGCTCTCAAATTGGGGGCGGCAGGCCATACAATGAGCAGTTCTTC. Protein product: CSSQIGGGRPYNEQFF.

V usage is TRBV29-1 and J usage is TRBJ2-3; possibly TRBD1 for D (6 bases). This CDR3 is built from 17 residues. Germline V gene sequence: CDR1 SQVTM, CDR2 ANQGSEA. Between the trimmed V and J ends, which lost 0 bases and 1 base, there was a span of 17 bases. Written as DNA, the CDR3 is TGCAGCGTTGAAGATCGAATAGGACAGTTGGGCACAGATACGCAGTATTTT. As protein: CSVEDRIGQLGTDTQYF.

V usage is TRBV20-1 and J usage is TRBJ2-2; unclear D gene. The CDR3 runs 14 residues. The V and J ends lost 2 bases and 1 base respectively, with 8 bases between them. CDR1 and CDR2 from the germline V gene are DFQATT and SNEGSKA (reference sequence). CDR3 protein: CSARLAQNTGELFF. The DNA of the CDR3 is TGCAGTGCTAGACTCGCACAGAACACCGGGGAGCTGTTTTTT.

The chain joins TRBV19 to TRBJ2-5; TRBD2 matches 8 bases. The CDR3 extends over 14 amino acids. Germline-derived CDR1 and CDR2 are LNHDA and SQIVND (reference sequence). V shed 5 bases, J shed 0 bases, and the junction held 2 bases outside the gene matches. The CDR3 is CASSSGGHQETQYF. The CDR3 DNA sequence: TGTGCCAGTAGTTCGGGGGGGCACCAAGAGACCCAGTACTTC. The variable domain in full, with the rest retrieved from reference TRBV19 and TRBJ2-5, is DGGITQSPKYLFRKEGQNVTLSCEQNLNHDAMYWYRQDPGQGLRLIYYSQIVNDFQKGDIAEGYSVSREKKESFPLTVTSAQKNPTAFYLCASSSGGHQETQYFGPGTRLLVL.

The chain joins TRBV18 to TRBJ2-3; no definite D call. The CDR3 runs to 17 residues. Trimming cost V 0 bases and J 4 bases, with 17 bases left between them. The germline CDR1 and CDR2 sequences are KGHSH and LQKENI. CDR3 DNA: TGTGCCAGCTCACCACCGAGCCCACAGCACCCCGCAGATACGCAGTATTTT. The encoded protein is CASSPPSPQHPADTQYF.

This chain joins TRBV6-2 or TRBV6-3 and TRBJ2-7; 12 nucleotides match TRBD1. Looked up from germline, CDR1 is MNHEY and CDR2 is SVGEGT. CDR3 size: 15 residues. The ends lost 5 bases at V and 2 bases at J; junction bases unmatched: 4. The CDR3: CASSNRDRGPYEQYV. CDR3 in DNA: TGTGCCAGCAGTAACCGGGACAGGGGGCCCTACGAGCAGTACGTC.

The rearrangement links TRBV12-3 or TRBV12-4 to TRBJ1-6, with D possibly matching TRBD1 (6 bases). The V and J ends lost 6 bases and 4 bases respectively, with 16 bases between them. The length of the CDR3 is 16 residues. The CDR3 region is CASRFKSRGYNSPLHF. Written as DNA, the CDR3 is TGTGCCAGCAGATTCAAGTCCAGGGGTTATAATTCACCCCTCCACTTT.

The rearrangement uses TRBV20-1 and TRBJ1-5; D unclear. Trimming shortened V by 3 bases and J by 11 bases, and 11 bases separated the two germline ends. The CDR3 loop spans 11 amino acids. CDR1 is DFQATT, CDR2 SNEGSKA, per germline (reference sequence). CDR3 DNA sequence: TGCAGTGCTAGCAGAGAAGGAACCCAGCATTTT. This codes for CSASREGTQHF.

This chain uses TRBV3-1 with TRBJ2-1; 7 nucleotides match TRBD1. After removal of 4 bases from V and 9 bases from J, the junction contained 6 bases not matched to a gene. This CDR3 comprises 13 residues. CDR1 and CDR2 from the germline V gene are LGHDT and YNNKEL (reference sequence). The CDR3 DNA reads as TGTGCCAGCAGCCCCCCCAGGGGGAGTGAGCAGTTCTTC. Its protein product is CASSPPRGSEQFF.

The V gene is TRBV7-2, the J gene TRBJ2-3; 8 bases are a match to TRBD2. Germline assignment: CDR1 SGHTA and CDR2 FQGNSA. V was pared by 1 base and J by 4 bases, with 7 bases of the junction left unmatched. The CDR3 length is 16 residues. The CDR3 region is CASSLGETRGADTQYF. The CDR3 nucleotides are TGTGCCAGCAGCTTAGGCGAGACGCGGGGGGCAGATACGCAGTATTTT. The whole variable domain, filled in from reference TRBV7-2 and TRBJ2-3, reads GAGVSQSPSNKVTEKGKDVELRCDPISGHTALYWYRQSLGQGLEFLIYFQGNSAPDKSGLPSDRFSAERTGGSVSTLTIQRTQQEDSAVYLCASSLGETRGADTQYFGPGTRLTVL.

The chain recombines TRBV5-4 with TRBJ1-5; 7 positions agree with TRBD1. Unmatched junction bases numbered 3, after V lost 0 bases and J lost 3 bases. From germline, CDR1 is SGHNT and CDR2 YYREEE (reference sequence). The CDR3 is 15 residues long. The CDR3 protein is CASSLDRGNNQPQHF. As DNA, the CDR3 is TGTGCCAGCAGCTTGGACAGGGGAAACAATCAGCCCCAGCATTTT.

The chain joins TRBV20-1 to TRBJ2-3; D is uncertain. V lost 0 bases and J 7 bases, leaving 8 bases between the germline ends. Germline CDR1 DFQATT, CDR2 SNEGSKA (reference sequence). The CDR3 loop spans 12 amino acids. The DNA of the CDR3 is TGCAGTGCTAGAGACCCCTTTCATACGCAGTATTTT. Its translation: CSARDPFHTQYF.

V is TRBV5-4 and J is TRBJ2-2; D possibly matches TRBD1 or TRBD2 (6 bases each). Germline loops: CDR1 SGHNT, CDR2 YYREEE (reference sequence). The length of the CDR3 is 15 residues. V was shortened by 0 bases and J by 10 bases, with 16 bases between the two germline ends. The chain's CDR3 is CASSLGGARFVELFF. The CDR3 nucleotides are TGTGCCAGCAGCTTGGGGGGGGCGCGTTTCGTGGAGCTGTTTTTT.

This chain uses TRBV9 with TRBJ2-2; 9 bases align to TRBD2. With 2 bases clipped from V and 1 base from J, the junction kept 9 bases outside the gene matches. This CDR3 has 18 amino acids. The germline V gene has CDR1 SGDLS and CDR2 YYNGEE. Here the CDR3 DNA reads TGTGCCAGCAGCGTCCCGTCTGGAGCGGGGGGGAACACCGGGGAGCTGTTTTTT. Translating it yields CASSVPSGAGGNTGELFF.

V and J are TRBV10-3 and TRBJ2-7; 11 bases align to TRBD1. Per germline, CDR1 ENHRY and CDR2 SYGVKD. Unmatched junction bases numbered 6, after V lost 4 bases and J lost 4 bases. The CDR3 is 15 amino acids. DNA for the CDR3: TGTGCCATCAGTGCTGGGACAGGGGGTATTTACGAGCAGTACGTC. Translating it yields CAISAGTGGIYEQYV.

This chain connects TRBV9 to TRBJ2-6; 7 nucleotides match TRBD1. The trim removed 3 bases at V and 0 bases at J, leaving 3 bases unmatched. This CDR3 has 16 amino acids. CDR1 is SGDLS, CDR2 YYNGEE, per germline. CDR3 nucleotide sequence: TGTGCCAGCAGCGGTTACAGGGGCTCTGGGGCCAACGTCCTGACTTTC. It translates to CASSGYRGSGANVLTF.

The CDR3 sequence is CASSYSPAPGEQYF. CDR3 coding DNA: TGTGCCAGCAGTTACTCTCCCGCCCCGGGCGAGCAGTACTTC. V is TRBV6-5 and J is TRBJ2-7; D ambiguous. Between the trimmed V and J ends, which lost 0 bases and 6 bases, there was a span of 12 bases. The CDR3 contains 14 residues. Germline V gene lookup returns CDR1 MNHEY and CDR2 SVGAGI.

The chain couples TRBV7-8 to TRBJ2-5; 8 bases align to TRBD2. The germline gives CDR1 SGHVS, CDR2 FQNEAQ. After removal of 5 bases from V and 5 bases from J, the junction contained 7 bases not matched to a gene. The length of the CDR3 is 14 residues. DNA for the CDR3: TGTGCCAGCAGCCTCGGACTAGCAAGGGAGACCCAGTACTTC. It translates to CASSLGLARETQYF. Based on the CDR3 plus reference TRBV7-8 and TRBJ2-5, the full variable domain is GAGVSQSPRYKVAKRGQDVALRCDPISGHVSLFWYQQALGQGPEFLTYFQNEAQLDKSGLPSDRFFAERPEGSVSTLKIQRTQQEDSAVYLCASSLGLARETQYFGPGTRLLVL.

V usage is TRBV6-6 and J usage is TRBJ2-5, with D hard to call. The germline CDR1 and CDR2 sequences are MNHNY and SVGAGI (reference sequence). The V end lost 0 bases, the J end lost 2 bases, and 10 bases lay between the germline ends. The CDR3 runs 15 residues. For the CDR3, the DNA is TGTGCCAGCAGTTACTCGCAGCCCCAACAAGAGACCCAGTACTTC. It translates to CASSYSQPQQETQYF.

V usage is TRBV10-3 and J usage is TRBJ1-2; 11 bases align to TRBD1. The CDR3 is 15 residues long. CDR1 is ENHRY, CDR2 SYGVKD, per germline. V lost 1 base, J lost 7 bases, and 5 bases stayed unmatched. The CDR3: CAISELWDRGSGYTF. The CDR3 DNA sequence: TGTGCCATCAGTGAGTTGTGGGACAGGGGGTCTGGCTACACCTTC.

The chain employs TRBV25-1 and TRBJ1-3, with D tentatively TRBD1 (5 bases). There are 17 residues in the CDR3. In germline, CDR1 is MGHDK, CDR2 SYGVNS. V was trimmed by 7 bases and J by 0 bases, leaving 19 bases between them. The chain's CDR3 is CASIPSGGANSGNTIYF. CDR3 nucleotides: TGTGCCAGCATTCCATCGGGAGGGGCTAACTCTGGAAACACCATATATTTT.

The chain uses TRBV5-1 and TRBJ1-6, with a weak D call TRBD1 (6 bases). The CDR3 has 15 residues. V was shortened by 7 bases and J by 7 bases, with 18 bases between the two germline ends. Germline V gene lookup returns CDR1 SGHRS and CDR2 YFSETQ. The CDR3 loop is CASREPGHGNSPLHF. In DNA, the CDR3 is TGCGCCAGCCGGGAACCGGGACACGGAAATTCACCCCTCCACTTT.

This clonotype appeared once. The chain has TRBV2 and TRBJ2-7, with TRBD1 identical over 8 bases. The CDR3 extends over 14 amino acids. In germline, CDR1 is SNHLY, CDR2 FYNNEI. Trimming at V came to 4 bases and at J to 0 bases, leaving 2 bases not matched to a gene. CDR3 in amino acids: CASSGDRSSYEQYF. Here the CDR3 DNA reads TGTGCCAGCAGTGGGGACAGGAGCTCCTACGAGCAGTACTTC.

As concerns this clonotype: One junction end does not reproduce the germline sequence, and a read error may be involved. The CDR3 DNA sequence: TGCGCCAGCAGCTTGGAGGGACGGCATTGGGTTTTT. It yields the protein CASSLEGRHWVF. The chain combines TRBV5-1 with TRBJ1-4; the D gene is possibly TRBD1 (5 bases). Germline V gene sequence: CDR1 SGHRS, CDR2 YFSETQ. The CDR3 has 12 residues.

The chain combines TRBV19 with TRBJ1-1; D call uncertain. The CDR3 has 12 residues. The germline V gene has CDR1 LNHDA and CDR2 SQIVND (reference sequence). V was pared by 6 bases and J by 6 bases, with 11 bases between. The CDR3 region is CASSRNKAEAFF. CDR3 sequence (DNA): TGTGCCAGTAGCCGAAACAAGGCTGAAGCTTTCTTT.

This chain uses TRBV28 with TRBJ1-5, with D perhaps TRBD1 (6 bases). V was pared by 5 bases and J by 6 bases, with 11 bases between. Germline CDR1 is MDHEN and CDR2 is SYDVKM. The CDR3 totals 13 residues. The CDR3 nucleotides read TGTGCCAGCAGTACAGGGTCGGTTCAGCCCCAGCATTTT. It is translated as CASSTGSVQPQHF.

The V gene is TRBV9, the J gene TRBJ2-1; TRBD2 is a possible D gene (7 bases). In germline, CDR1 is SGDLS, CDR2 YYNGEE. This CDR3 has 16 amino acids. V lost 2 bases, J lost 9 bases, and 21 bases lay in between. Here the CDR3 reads CASSVGGGGHSSEQFF. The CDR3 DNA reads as TGTGCCAGCAGCGTCGGAGGGGGGGGTCATTCCAGTGAGCAGTTCTTC.

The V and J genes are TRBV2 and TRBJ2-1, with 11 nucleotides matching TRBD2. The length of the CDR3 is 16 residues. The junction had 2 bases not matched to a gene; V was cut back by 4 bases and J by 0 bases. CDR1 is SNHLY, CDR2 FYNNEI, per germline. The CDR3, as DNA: TGTGCCAGCAGTGCAACTAGCGGGGGCTCCTACAATGAGCAGTTCTTC. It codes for CASSATSGGSYNEQFF.

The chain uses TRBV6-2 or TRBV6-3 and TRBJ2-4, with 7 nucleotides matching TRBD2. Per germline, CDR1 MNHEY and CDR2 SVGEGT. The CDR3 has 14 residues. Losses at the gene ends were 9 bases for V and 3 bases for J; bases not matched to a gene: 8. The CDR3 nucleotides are TGTGCCAGTTCCCGGGGGGTTGACAAAAACATTCAGTACTTC. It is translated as CASSRGVDKNIQYF.

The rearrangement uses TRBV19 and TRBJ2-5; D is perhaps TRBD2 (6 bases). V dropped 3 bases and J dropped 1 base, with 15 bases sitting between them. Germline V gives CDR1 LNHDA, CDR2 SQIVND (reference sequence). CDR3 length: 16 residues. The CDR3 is CASSIYFRDSQETQYF. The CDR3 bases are TGTGCCAGTAGTATCTATTTCCGGGACTCCCAAGAGACCCAGTACTTC.